The T cell receptor beta chain described here comes from a study of blood T cell repertoires in COVID-19. Repertoires were generated with immunoSEQ multiplex PCR, while TCRdb's copy carries only in-frame clones and drops some. Of about 230,000 clones in the sample, roughly 84% are singletons; the top ten hold around 25%. Germline V lookup: CDR1 SGDLS, CDR2 YYNGEE. Trimming removed 4 bases from V and 7 bases from J, with 17 bases in between. The CDR3 is made up of 14 amino acids. The origin of this receptor is a man between 35 and 55 years old with acute or convalescent COVID-19. The V gene is TRBV9, the J gene TRBJ2-5, with D perhaps matching TRBD2 (6 bases). The specimen sequenced was peripheral blood. The CDR3 loop reads CASSPTSGAGTQYF. The CDR3 DNA is TGTGCCAGCAGCCCTACATCGGGAGCGGGGACCCAGTACTTC.